This TCR beta chain was identified in a study of T cell changes during pregnancy in multiple sclerosis. Sequencing was performed with immunoSEQ multiplex PCR; in TCRdb, only in-frame clones are kept and a portion is missing. The sample records about 72,000 clones, 91% being singletons. The CDR3 extends over 17 amino acids. Trimming at V came to 3 bases and at J to 0 bases, leaving 10 bases not matched to a gene. Germline V CDR1 and CDR2: MGHRA, YSYEKL. This sequence originates from a female donor in good health, enrolled as a control in a pregnancy study. This sequence joins TRBV4-1 and TRBJ2-7, with 8 bases matching TRBD1. The material was peripheral blood, obtained in the third trimester of pregnancy. CDR3 in amino acids: CASSQASTTGGSYEQYF. The CDR3 DNA is TGCGCCAGCAGCCAGGCCAGCACAACAGGGGGCTCCTACGAGCAGTACTTC.